This TCR beta chain was captured by sequencing in a study of Graves' ophthalmopathy and Graves' hyperthyroidism. RNA transcripts yielded amplified TCR beta CDR3 regions. The first-round RT-PCR employed HTBI primers together with the Qiagen OneStep RT-PCR kit. A multiplex PCR was then performed as the second round. TCRdb analysed the multiplex PCR reads with MiXCR anew, one entry per CDR3 protein. Here the sample spans 170,000 or so distinct CDR3 sequences, about 40% being singletons. The CDR3 extends over 12 amino acids. V shed 6 bases, J shed 15 bases, and the junction held 10 bases outside the gene matches. The germline gives CDR1 MNHNS, CDR2 SASEGT. The study's findings and limits: Discrimination between ophthalmopathy and stable hyperthyroidism by a 13-signature model showed roughly 88% sensitivity and about 80% specificity.

As regards this clonotype: What it binds is not known.

Sequencing was carried out using peripheral blood. The genes are TRBV6-1 and TRBJ2-4; 8 bases are a match to TRBD2. This TCR derives from a woman aged 35 to 49 with Graves' ophthalmopathy. DNA of the CDR3: TGTGCCAGCAGGACGACTAGCGCCGATCTGTACTTC. Its translation: CASRTTSADLYF.